This passage covers 22 T cell receptor beta chains from one sample sequenced in a study of cytomegalovirus exposure and HLA in healthy donors (dated by TCRdb to 2017 to 2019). Library preparation used the immunoSEQ multiplex PCR assay. This immuneACCESS table, as held by TCRdb, lists in-frame sequences with V and J called but not all clones. Of the missing ones, under half trace to an unresolved V gene in checked studies; the others have no known cause. In this sample the table shows fewer than 200,000 clones, approximately 86% of which occur a single time. The leading ten clones occupy 7.2% of the sample. Sequenced input: PBMCs. These TCRs come from a man aged 30 to 45 in good health and CMV-seropositive.

This clone has just one count. V usage is TRBV4-1 and J usage is TRBJ2-3; D call uncertain. This CDR3 spans 14 amino acids. The V end lost 1 base, the J end lost 1 base, and 6 bases lay between the germline ends. CDR1 and CDR2 (germline): MGHRA, YSYEKL. Here the CDR3 reads CASSQGWGTDTQYF. DNA for the CDR3: TGCGCCAGCAGCCAAGGTTGGGGCACAGATACGCAGTATTTT.

The V gene is TRBV28, the J gene TRBJ1-5; no clear D gene. From germline, CDR1 is MDHEN and CDR2 SYDVKM. With 5 bases removed from V and 4 bases from J, the gap between germline ends came to 3 bases. CDR3 size: 11 residues. CDR3 region: CASSKNQPQHF. In nucleotides, the CDR3 is TGTGCCAGCAGTAAAAATCAGCCCCAGCATTTT.

This chain joins TRBV7-9 and TRBJ1-1; a weak D match, TRBD1 (6 bases). This CDR3 comprises 15 residues. CDR1 and CDR2 from the germline V gene are SEHNR and FQNEAQ (reference sequence). V lost 5 bases and J lost 0, with 13 bases in between. The CDR3 sequence is CASSVSGTLNTEAFF. Written as DNA, the CDR3 is TGTGCCAGCAGCGTGTCCGGGACACTGAACACTGAAGCTTTCTTT.

The chain is built from TRBV18 and TRBJ2-7, with TRBD1 identical over 7 bases. There are 14 residues in the CDR3. CDR1 is KGHSH and CDR2 is LQKENI in the germline V gene. V lost 3 bases, J lost 7 bases, and 9 bases stayed unmatched. The CDR3 coding sequence is TGTGCCAGCTCACCGGGACAGCCCCCGTGGGAGCAGTACTTC. This codes for CASSPGQPPWEQYF.

The genes are TRBV7-2 and TRBJ2-5; a weak D match, TRBD2 (7 bases). CDR3 length equals 14 residues. The V and J ends lost 8 bases and 2 bases respectively, with 15 bases between them. Germline CDR1 SGHTA, CDR2 FQGNSA. CDR3 bases: TGTGCCAGCCGGGGAGGGGGGGTACAAGAGACCCAGTACTTC. This gives the protein CASRGGGVQETQYF.

This clone was seen only once. V and J are TRBV27 and TRBJ2-7; 8 nucleotides align to TRBD1. V gave up 4 bases and J gave up 3 bases; unmatched junction bases: 8. This CDR3 region has 15 residues. Germline values: CDR1 MNHEY, CDR2 SMNVEV (reference sequence). CDR3 in amino acids: CASSYSGTGVYEQYF. The DNA of the CDR3 is TGTGCCAGCAGTTACTCCGGGACAGGAGTCTACGAGCAGTACTTC.

In its sample, this clone was seen once. The genes are TRBV10-3 and TRBJ2-3, with 8 bases matching TRBD1. This CDR3 spans 14 amino acids. Trimming removed 4 bases from V and 2 bases from J; junction bases left unmatched: 2. CDR1 ENHRY and CDR2 SYGVKD come from the germline V gene. The CDR3 DNA sequence: TGTGCCATCAGTGCGGGACAGGACACAGATACGCAGTATTTT. Encoded protein: CAISAGQDTDTQYF.

This clone was seen once. The genes are TRBV5-1 and TRBJ2-5; 11 bases align to TRBD2. J was trimmed by 1 base and V by 5 bases; bases with no gene match: 7. The germline V gene encodes CDR1 SGHRS and CDR2 YFSETQ. This CDR3 contains 16 residues. Here the CDR3 reads CASSSRLAGIQETQYF. The CDR3 nucleotides are TGCGCCAGCAGTTCCCGACTAGCGGGGATCCAAGAGACCCAGTACTTC.

The gene calls are TRBV28 and TRBJ1-5; TRBD1 aligns across 10 bases. V gave up 6 bases and J gave up 6 bases; unmatched junction bases: 5. The CDR3 loop spans 14 amino acids. The germline V gene has CDR1 MDHEN and CDR2 SYDVKM. The DNA of the CDR3 is TGTGCCAGCAGCCTGGGACAGGGGTCTCAGCCCCAGCATTTT. This gives the protein CASSLGQGSQPQHF.

The chain has TRBV9 and TRBJ2-1; D may match TRBD1 or TRBD2 (5 bases each). The CDR3 has 16 residues. V gave up 6 bases and J gave up 6 bases, with 22 bases separating them. Germline V lookup: CDR1 SGDLS, CDR2 YYNGEE. CDR3 DNA: TGTGCCAGCACCCCCATGGGGCCTCCCGAGGGCAATGAGCAGTTCTTC. Translation gives CASTPMGPPEGNEQFF.

The chain has TRBV7-2 and TRBJ2-7, with TRBD2 matching 9 bases. CDR1 is SGHTA and CDR2 is FQGNSA in the germline V gene. The CDR3 contains 14 residues. With V trimmed by 1 base and J by 6 bases, 4 bases remained unmatched. CDR3 in amino acids: CASSLGGGAAEQYF. The CDR3 bases are TGTGCCAGCAGCTTAGGCGGGGGGGCCGCCGAGCAGTACTTC.

This clone was detected once. The chain joins TRBV27 to TRBJ2-1; 7 nucleotides match TRBD1. Unmatched junction bases numbered 8, after V lost 0 bases and J lost 6 bases. Germline V gene lookup returns CDR1 MNHEY and CDR2 SMNVEV (reference sequence). This CDR3 has 16 residues. The chain's CDR3 is CASSLSGGAIFNEQFF. CDR3 sequence (DNA): TGTGCCAGCAGTTTATCAGGGGGCGCGATCTTCAATGAGCAGTTCTTC.

This chain uses TRBV7-2 with TRBJ1-6; D not certain. V lost 1 base to trimming and J lost 5 bases, with 9 bases between them. The CDR3 spans 15 residues. Germline V gene lookup returns CDR1 SGHTA and CDR2 FQGNSA. CDR3 protein: CASSLVRTDNSPLHF. In DNA form, the CDR3 reads TGTGCCAGCAGCTTAGTCCGAACCGATAATTCACCCCTCCACTTT.

The chain carries TRBV19 and TRBJ2-7; TRBD1 is a possible D gene (6 bases). The germline CDR1 and CDR2 sequences are LNHDA and SQIVND (reference sequence). CDR3 length: 8 amino acids. The chain's CDR3 is CSGVEQYF. In nucleotides, the CDR3 is TGTTCAGGGGTCGAGCAGTACTTC.

V usage is TRBV29-1 and J usage is TRBJ1-3, with a tentative D call TRBD1 (6 bases). CDR3 size: 18 residues. Trimming removed 1 base from V and 0 bases from J, with 19 bases in between. Germline V gene data show CDR1 as SQVTM and CDR2 as ANQGSEA. CDR3 bases: TGCAGCGTTGAAGGTGTAAGGGGGGAGATGAGCTCTGGAAACACCATATATTTT. Protein sequence: CSVEGVRGEMSSGNTIYF.

The chain is built from TRBV10-3 and TRBJ2-7, with TRBD2 identical over 11 bases. There are 15 residues in the CDR3. Germline V gives CDR1 ENHRY, CDR2 SYGVKD. Unmatched junction bases numbered 1, after V lost 3 bases and J lost 0 bases. In DNA, the CDR3 is TGTGCCATCAGTGAAGGGACTAGCGGCTCCTACGAGCAGTACTTC. It translates to CAISEGTSGSYEQYF.

This clone has more than one count but fewer than ten. The chain links TRBV27 to TRBJ2-7, with 9 bases matching TRBD1. The CDR3 is made up of 14 amino acids. V lost 3 bases, J lost 5 bases, and 5 bases stayed unmatched. From germline, CDR1 is MNHEY and CDR2 SMNVEV (reference sequence). The CDR3 DNA follows: TGTGCCAGCAGTTTCGGGACAGGGACCCACGAGCAGTACTTC. Its translation: CASSFGTGTHEQYF.

The chain combines TRBV27 with TRBJ2-2; D unresolved. The CDR3 spans 13 residues. V was clipped by 4 bases and J by 5 bases, with 8 bases between them. CDR1 is MNHEY, CDR2 SMNVEV, per germline (reference sequence). CDR3 nucleotide sequence: TGTGCCAGCAGTTCACGACTGACCGGGGAGCTGTTTTTT. Translation gives CASSSRLTGELFF.

CDR3 protein: CASNNPGRRDEETQYF. DNA for the CDR3: TGTGCCAGCAACAACCCCGGCAGGAGGGACGAAGAGACCCAGTACTTC. The rearrangement uses TRBV11-2 and TRBJ2-5; the D gene is possibly TRBD2 (6 bases). Germline V CDR1 and CDR2: SGHAT, FQNNGV. This CDR3 has 16 amino acids. V was pared by 7 bases and J by 3 bases, with 21 bases between.

The chain joins TRBV7-6 to TRBJ2-7; possible D gene TRBD2, 6 bases. The CDR3 is 14 amino acids. Trimming removed 0 bases at V and 3 bases at J, with 9 bases between. The germline V gene encodes CDR1 SGHVS and CDR2 FNYEAQ. The CDR3 region has the DNA TGTGCCAGCAGCTTAGCGGGGGGACGCTACGAGCAGTACTTC. Amino acids: CASSLAGGRYEQYF.

V is TRBV6-1 and J is TRBJ2-3; D gene ambiguous. The CDR3 runs 14 residues. V lost 4 bases and J lost 2, with 10 bases in between. Per germline, CDR1 MNHNS and CDR2 SASEGT. CDR3 nucleotides: TGTGCCAGCAGTGGGCAACTCAACACAGATACGCAGTATTTT. As protein: CASSGQLNTDTQYF.

The V gene is TRBV20-1, the J gene TRBJ2-7; D is uncertain. CDR1 and CDR2 from the germline V gene are DFQATT and SNEGSKA (reference sequence). The CDR3 loop spans 11 amino acids. The V and J ends lost 6 bases and 7 bases respectively, with 13 bases between them. As DNA, the CDR3 is TGCAGTGCGACTTCGGCCCTAGAGCAGTACTTC. Translation gives CSATSALEQYF.